These T cell receptor beta chains were read from a single sample in a study of T-cell memory formation after mild COVID-19. TCRdb re-derived calls from the 5' RACE reads in MiXCR, one entry per CDR3 protein. The table has 200,000 to 300,000 distinct CDR3 sequences, 8.5% to 9.5% seen once. Sequencing was performed on PBMCs or a T cell subset sorted from them (not recorded which). The receptors were gathered from a man younger than 35 who had mild COVID-19 (a few samples of this study predate the infection). Cell type and time point are not known. CDR3s include the opening cysteine and the closing phenylalanine or tryptophan. The D gene is left open where the match is weak. Size tells how often a clone was seen (once, few, many) or the class of an expanded clone, and some rows leave it out.

j_call d_call clone_size v_call cdr3_aa cdr3_nt
TRBJ1-2 NA few TRBV27 CASRGTDLYGYTF TGTGCCAGCAGGGGGACGGACCTCTATGGCTACACCTTC
TRBJ2-5 TRBD2 NA TRBV5-1 CASSGKRGAQETQYF TGCGCCAGCAGCGGCAAGCGGGGGGCTCAAGAGACCCAGTACTTC
TRBJ2-1 TRBD1 NA TRBV5-1 CASSLDSGTGNEQFF TGCGCCAGCAGCTTGGATTCCGGGACAGGAAACGAGCAGTTCTTC
TRBJ2-7 NA NA TRBV4-2 CASSQASGEHEQYF TGTGCCAGCAGCCAAGCTTCCGGGGAACACGAGCAGTACTTC
TRBJ2-2 NA few TRBV7-6 CASSGPDHNTGELFF TGTGCCAGCAGCGGGCCGGACCATAACACCGGGGAGCTGTTTTTT
TRBJ1-4 NA few TRBV20-1 CSAPPATNEKLFF TGCAGTGCCCCTCCGGCAACTAATGAAAAACTGTTTTTT
TRBJ1-2 NA NA TRBV10-3 CAISEGGRRYGYTF TGTGCCATCAGTGAGGGGGGGCGCAGGTATGGCTACACCTTC
TRBJ1-5 TRBD1 few TRBV6-2/TRBV6-3 CASRTGQLSNQPQHF TGTGCCAGCAGGACGGGACAGTTGAGCAATCAGCCCCAGCATTTT
TRBJ2-3 TRBD2 few TRBV4-2 CASSQGGSREDTQYF TGTGCCAGCAGCCAAGGCGGGAGCAGGGAAGATACGCAGTATTTT
TRBJ2-1 TRBD2 NA TRBV7-9 CASSLQAGGLEQFF TGTGCCAGCAGCTTACAAGCGGGGGGCCTTGAGCAGTTCTTC
TRBJ1-5 NA NA TRBV7-9 CASSLLGQPNQPQHF TGTGCCAGCAGCTTGCTTGGGCAACCCAATCAGCCCCAGCATTTT
TRBJ1-1 TRBD1 many TRBV6-2/TRBV6-3 CASSYSSFGQGKFEAFF TGTGCCAGCAGTTACTCGTCTTTCGGACAGGGGAAATTTGAAGCTTTCTTT
TRBJ1-1 NA few TRBV19 CASIPGQNTEAFF TGTGCCAGTATCCCGGGACAGAACACTGAAGCTTTCTTT
TRBJ2-7 TRBD2 NA TRBV9 CASSAVGGATYEQYF TGTGCCAGCAGCGCAGTCGGGGGGGCGACCTACGAGCAGTACTTC
TRBJ1-1 NA NA TRBV5-8 CASSFYPQRNTEAFF TGTGCCAGCAGTTTTTACCCCCAGCGGAACACTGAAGCTTTCTTT
TRBJ2-5 TRBD2 few TRBV7-2 CASSSPGGPWTQYF TGTGCCAGCAGCTCCCCGGGGGGGCCGTGGACCCAGTACTTC
TRBJ1-2 NA NA TRBV10-3 CAISGPVREGNYGYTF TGTGCCATCAGTGGGCCTGTGCGGGAAGGAAACTATGGCTACACCTTC
TRBJ1-5 NA NA TRBV10-3 CAISEVDQPQHF TGTGCCATCAGTGAGGTGGATCAGCCCCAGCATTTT
TRBJ2-1 NA many TRBV12-3/TRBV12-4 CASSSQGGDNEQFF TGTGCCAGCAGTTCACAGGGGGGGGACAATGAGCAGTTCTTC
TRBJ2-5 TRBD1 NA TRBV6-2/TRBV6-3 CASSYSDREETQYF TGTGCCAGCAGTTACTCGGACAGGGAAGAGACCCAGTACTTC
TRBJ2-3 NA few TRBV5-1 CASSPWTSADTQYF TGCGCCAGCAGCCCCTGGACAAGCGCAGATACGCAGTATTTT
TRBJ1-2 NA many TRBV5-1 CASSSENYGYTF TGCGCCAGCAGCTCTGAGAACTATGGCTACACCTTC
TRBJ1-2 NA few TRBV6-5 CASSYGGFGYGYTF TGTGCCAGCAGTTACGGGGGTTTTGGCTATGGCTACACCTTC
TRBJ2-1 NA many TRBV20-1 CSARRREQFF TGCAGTGCTAGACGAAGGGAGCAGTTCTTC
TRBJ2-5 TRBD1 NA TRBV29-1 CSVAGTDRETQYF TGCAGCGTCGCCGGGACAGACAGAGAGACCCAGTACTTC
TRBJ1-2 TRBD1 NA TRBV7-2 CASSRTGGAGGYTF TGTGCCAGCAGCAGGACAGGGGGCGCGGGTGGCTACACCTTC
TRBJ2-5 TRBD2 NA TRBV12-3/TRBV12-4 CASSSSGGAETQYF TGTGCCAGCAGTTCTAGCGGGGGGGCGGAGACCCAGTACTTC
TRBJ2-5 NA NA TRBV7-6 CASSPSGAETQYF TGTGCCAGCAGCCCGTCGGGGGCTGAGACCCAGTACTTC
TRBJ1-5 NA NA TRBV7-9 CASRRGDNQPQHF TGTGCCAGCCGACGGGGGGACAATCAGCCCCAGCATTTT